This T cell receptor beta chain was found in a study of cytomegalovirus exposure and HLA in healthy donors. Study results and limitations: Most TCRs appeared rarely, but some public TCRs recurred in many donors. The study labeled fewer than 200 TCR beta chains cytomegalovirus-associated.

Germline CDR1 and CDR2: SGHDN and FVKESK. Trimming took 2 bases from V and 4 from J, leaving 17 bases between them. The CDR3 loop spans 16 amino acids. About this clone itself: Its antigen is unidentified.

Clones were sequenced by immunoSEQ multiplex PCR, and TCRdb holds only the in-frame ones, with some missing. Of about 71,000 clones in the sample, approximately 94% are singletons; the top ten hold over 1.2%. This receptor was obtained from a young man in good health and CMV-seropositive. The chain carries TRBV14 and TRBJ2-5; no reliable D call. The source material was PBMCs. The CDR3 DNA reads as TGTGCCAGCAGCCAAAGAGACATCTACTTAAGAGAGACCCAGTACTTC. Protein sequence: CASSQRDIYLRETQYF.